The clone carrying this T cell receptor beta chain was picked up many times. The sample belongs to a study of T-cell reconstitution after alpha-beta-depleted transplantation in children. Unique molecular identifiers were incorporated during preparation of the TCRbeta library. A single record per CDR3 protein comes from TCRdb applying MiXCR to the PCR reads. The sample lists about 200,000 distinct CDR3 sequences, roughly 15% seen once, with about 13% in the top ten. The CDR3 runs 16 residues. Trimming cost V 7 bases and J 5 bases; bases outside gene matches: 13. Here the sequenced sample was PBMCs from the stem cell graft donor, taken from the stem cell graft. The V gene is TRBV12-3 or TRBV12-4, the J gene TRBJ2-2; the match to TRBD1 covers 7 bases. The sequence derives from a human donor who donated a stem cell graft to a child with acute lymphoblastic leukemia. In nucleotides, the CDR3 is TGTGCCAGCACCCAGACGGGACAGAACCCAACCGGGGAGCTGTTTTTT. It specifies CASTQTGQNPTGELFF.